A single TCR beta chain is shown here with its context. Trimming cost V 1 base and J 1 base; bases outside gene matches: 3. This CDR3 has 16 residues. Germline values: CDR1 SGDLS, CDR2 YYNGEE. Data came from immunoSEQ multiplex PCR; TCRdb stores just in-frame clones and leaves some out. The sample holds about 67,000 clones, around 88% seen once. The source of the sample is a study of blood T cell repertoires in COVID-19. In the study overall: T cells, B-cell-depleted T cells, or PBMCs provided the cDNA or gDNA that served as material.

The receptor comes from an elderly woman with acute or convalescent COVID-19. This sequence joins TRBV9 and TRBJ2-3; the match to TRBD1 covers 10 bases. The sample comprised peripheral blood. The CDR3 loop is CASSVPGTGGTDTQYF. CDR3 DNA sequence: TGTGCCAGCAGCGTACCCGGGACAGGGGGCACAGATACGCAGTATTTT.